This record looks at one T cell receptor beta chain sequence and its context. Patients from Seattle were sampled longitudinally, starting during active infection. In the authors' workflow: Amplification of reference gene primers was used by the study to estimate nucleated cell counts. Some clones are missing from TCRdb's copy, which holds only in-frame ones; the method was immunoSEQ multiplex PCR. That table is the source of V, J and clone size, and D and trimming were worked out from the DNA. The sample holds about 170,000 clones; roughly 91% are singletons and the top ten take 4.5% to 5%. These data originate in a study of blood T cell repertoires in COVID-19. Study information: Donors in the United States, Italy and Spain gave samples during acute or convalescent COVID-19. In each case, the material was cDNA or gDNA derived from T cells, B-cell-depleted T cells, or PBMCs.

Trimming took 2 bases from V and 4 from J; bases not matched to a gene: 7. The CDR3 has 15 amino acids. Germline V CDR1 and CDR2: SGHTA, FQGNSA. Sequencing was done on a sample of peripheral blood. The clonotype originates from a man in his late teens or twenties with COVID-19, enrolled during active disease. The chain has TRBV7-2 and TRBJ2-7, with 8 nucleotides matching TRBD2. The CDR3 is CASSLLPGGPYEQYF. CDR3 in DNA: TGTGCCAGCAGCTTATTGCCGGGAGGGCCGTACGAGCAGTACTTC.